Listed below are T cell receptor beta chains from one sample, sequenced in a study of OX40 agonist ivuxolimab in advanced cancers. The repertoire was sequenced with immunoSEQ multiplex PCR; TCRdb's copy has only in-frame clones and lacks some. The sample holds about 41,000 clones, about 87% seen once. The input for sequencing was CD4+ or CD8+ T cells sorted from blood, taken in a trial of the OX40 agonist ivuxolimab. Every receptor here comes from an adult with an advanced solid tumor such as melanoma, head and neck, liver or kidney cancer. CDR3s include the opening cysteine and the closing phenylalanine or tryptophan. D genes are given only for firm matches. Clone size, where shown, is once, few, many, or a class for clones that have expanded.

>.|19|TRBJ2-6|TRBV14|.
CASSQDNGLASSGANVLTF
>once|19|TRBJ2-7|TRBV27|TRBD2
CASSLISPLAGGPRYEQYF
>.|15|TRBJ2-1|TRBV6-4|.
CASSDSWGSNNEQFF
>.|14|TRBJ1-2|TRBV10-3|.
CAIRGAGSNYGYTF
>.|13|TRBJ1-1|TRBV30|.
CAWSEQGNTEAFF
>.|14|TRBJ2-3|TRBV11-3|.
CASSSGPPLDTQYF
>.|15|TRBJ2-7|TRBV27|TRBD1
CASSFGQGFSYEQYF
>.|12|TRBJ2-7|TRBV28|.
CASSLLRYEQYF
>.|16|TRBJ1-1|TRBV9|.
CASSVGHLGGDAEAFF
>.|15|TRBJ1-5|TRBV6-5|TRBD1
CASRSTGNGNQPQHF
>.|14|TRBJ2-5|TRBV27|TRBD2
CASSQGTSGSGQYF
>.|13|TRBJ2-1|TRBV27|TRBD2
CASSLRRGSEQFF
>.|12|TRBJ2-7|TRBV28|.
CASRGGSYEQYF
>.|18|TRBJ2-1|TRBV15|TRBD2
CATSAGPAGGRPGNEQFF
>.|14|TRBJ2-2|TRBV30|.
CAWDTQGNTGELFF